This entry concerns a single T cell receptor (beta chain). In the original processing: Nucleated cell counts were estimated from reference gene primer amplification. Sequencing was performed with immunoSEQ multiplex PCR; in TCRdb, only in-frame clones are kept and a portion is missing. The DNA was the basis for D and trimming; V, J and clone size are from that table. The table lists tens of thousands of clones, about 85% of them singletons. This specimen belongs to a study of blood T cell repertoires in COVID-19. Study background: COVID-19 samples from acute and convalescent phases originated in the United States, Italy and Spain. The cDNA or gDNA used as material had been derived from T cells, B-cell-depleted T cells, or PBMCs.

Germline V gene sequence: CDR1 SNHLY, CDR2 FYNNEI. Trimming took 6 bases from V and 3 from J, leaving 11 bases between them. The CDR3 is 13 amino acids. Sequencing input: peripheral blood. The source is a human donor in a cohort sampled during active COVID-19. The gene calls are TRBV2 and TRBJ1-1, with D possibly matching TRBD1 (5 bases). CDR3 amino acids: CASRKVGDTEAFF. The CDR3 DNA follows: TGTGCCAGCAGAAAGGTAGGGGACACTGAAGCTTTCTTT.